The source of this T cell receptor beta chain is a study of CD8+CD57+ T cells in acquired aplastic anemia. Across the study: Recorded DNA amounts for sorted CD4+ and CD8+ cells had an average of 3.2 ug. Study-wide findings and caveats: Patients were compared with controls for CD8+ Simpson's diversity, and no significant difference emerged.

Genomic DNA templated the TCR beta VDJ and CDR3 profiling. Each CDR3 protein is one row after TCRdb ran MiXCR on the reads. Seen here are around 140,000 distinct CDR3 sequences, 41% observed once, and the top ten hold over 6.5%. V lost 5 bases to trimming and J lost 5 bases, with 19 bases between them. Germline-derived CDR1 and CDR2 are SNHLY and FYNNEI. This CDR3 is built from 17 residues. There are many counts of this clonotype. Its antigen is not identified. The chain links TRBV2 to TRBJ2-6, with D possibly called TRBD1 or TRBD2 (6 bases each). Sequenced input: sorted CD4+, CD8+, or CD8+CD57+ T cells (not recorded which) from PBMCs. This TCR came from a human donor in good health, serving as a control. CDR3 nucleotides: TGTGCCAGCAGTCGGGGGCAGGGGCCCTTCAGGGCCAACGTCCTGACTTTC. It translates to CASSRGQGPFRANVLTF.